This T cell receptor (beta chain) was identified in a study of blood T cell repertoires in COVID-19. Whole-study context: Sites across the United States, Italy and Spain contributed samples from acute and convalescent COVID-19. T cells, B-cell-depleted T cells, or PBMCs supplied cDNA or gDNA.

Residents of about two dozen US areas, aged about 18 to 89 years, made up the participants. Original methodology: Reference gene primer amplification yielded estimated nucleated cell counts. Method: immunoSEQ multiplex PCR; TCRdb's copy keeps in-frame clones and lacks some. V, J and clone size are those of that table, while D and trimming were read from the DNA. The sample holds about 480,000 clones, 70% to 90% seen once. V was pared by 2 bases and J by 3 bases, with 16 bases between. The CDR3 extends over 16 amino acids. Germline CDR1 reads SEHNR; CDR2 reads FQNEAQ (reference sequence). This rearrangement joins TRBV7-9 to TRBJ1-1; D might be TRBD1 (5 bases). The receptor was isolated from an older woman who had recovered from COVID-19. What was sequenced was PBMCs or T cells enriched from blood (not recorded which). The DNA of the CDR3 is TGTGCCAGCAGCTTAAAGCTAGGACACAGAGACACTGAAGCTTTCTTT. Protein sequence: CASSLKLGHRDTEAFF.